This TCR beta chain was identified in a study of early T cells in non-severe SARS-CoV-2 infection (dated by TCRdb to about 2021). In terms of the full investigation: Because TCR sequencing relied on bulk RNA taken from unsorted whole blood, pairing of alpha and beta chains was not possible. Findings and caveats that apply to the study as a whole: Matching against VDJdb was skewed toward anti-spike CD8 responses, likely underestimated virus-specific expansions, and missed private and CD4 specificities.

Details on this clonotype: Its antigen is still unknown. The input lacks base qualities; no much larger clone sits a single base away.

Libraries were built with 5' RACE. TCRdb records NextSeq 500 as the sequencer. The TCR library protocol attached unique molecular identifiers to individual cDNA molecules to correct for sequencing error and PCR bias. Both TCR alpha and beta chains were sequenced, and tight co-correlation was observed between alpha and beta sequence abundances in each sample. The paper's data handling went like this. Decombinator V4 was used to annotate TCR sequences for V gene, J gene and CDR3. Expanded TCRs were defined as changing significantly between any two time points under a Poisson model with p below 0.0001. Abundances of TCRs were expressed as counts per million after normalisation to the total number of TCRs sequenced in each sample. VDJdb, accessed 1 November 2021, was searched for CMV, EBV and SARS-CoV-2 annotated TCRs, excluding TCRs annotated for multiple antigens. Using fastp at Q25 and MiXCR, TCRdb reprocessed the public reads and kept productive beta chains. Under each unique CDR3 protein, matching rows form one entry showing the most common genes and DNA. V and J calls and clone size were set by TCRdb, not the authors. This sample has some 30,000 distinct CDR3 sequences in its table, and about 4.5% of those were observed once. Over 6% of the sample is in the top ten clones.

A case-control design nested within a healthcare worker cohort in London, UK, was used, with weekly nasopharyngeal swab PCR tests and blood sampling performed. Healthcare workers were recruited during the week of the UK lockdown, between 23 and 31 March 2020, and followed weekly for up to roughly 15 weeks. This clonotype was sampled from an adult who was a healthcare worker with PCR-confirmed SARS-CoV-2 infection or an uninfected control (not recorded which). Input material: whole blood.

The CDR3 region has the sequence CASSSLRPPGDTQYF. Read as DNA, the sequence is TGTGCCAGCAGCTCACTCAGGCCTCCCGGTGATACGCAGTATTTT. In this chain, TRBV11-3 is recombined with TRBJ2-3; no D gene call is confident. CDR1 and CDR2, per the germline V gene, are SGHNT and YENEEA. V loses 4 bases of germline sequence and J loses 6 bases, and the interval between the two ends is 17 bases. Including cysteine and phenylalanine, the CDR3 has 15 amino acids. The read is trimmed to its CDR3 DNA, 45 bases read in frame from base 1.